These 25 T cell receptor beta chains were all obtained from the same sample, sequenced in a study of blood T cell repertoires in COVID-19. Sequenced by immunoSEQ multiplex PCR; TCRdb stores in-frame clones only, minus some. The sample lists hundreds of thousands of clones, 85% to 90% seen once, with roughly 0.92% in the top ten. The sequenced material came from peripheral blood. All receptors come from a man in his late teens or twenties with COVID-19, enrolled during active disease.

This CDR3 reads CASSGQGSGNTIYF. As DNA, the CDR3 is TGTGCCAGTAGTGGCCAGGGAAGTGGAAACACCATATATTTT. The V and J genes are TRBV19 and TRBJ1-3; tentatively, D is TRBD1 (5 bases). Trimming left V 5 bases short and J 3 bases short, with 11 bases between. Germline CDR1 LNHDA, CDR2 SQIVND (reference sequence). The CDR3 contains 14 residues.

V and J are TRBV9 and TRBJ1-5; TRBD1 is a possible D gene (5 bases). Germline V CDR1 and CDR2: SGDLS, YYNGEE. The V end lost 0 bases, the J end lost 6 bases, and 10 bases lay between the germline ends. The CDR3 has 14 amino acids. CDR3 in amino acids: CASSVEFGGQPQHF. In DNA form, the CDR3 reads TGTGCCAGCAGCGTAGAATTCGGGGGTCAGCCCCAGCATTTT. The whole variable domain, filled in from reference TRBV9 and TRBJ1-5, reads DSGVTQTPKHLITATGQRVTLRCSPRSGDLSVYWYQQSLDQGLQFLIQYYNGEERAKGNILERFSAQQFPDLHSELNLSSLELGDSALYFCASSVEFGGQPQHFGDGTRLSIL.

The chain carries TRBV9 and TRBJ2-7; 7 bases align to TRBD2. The CDR3 spans 14 residues. Germline values: CDR1 SGDLS, CDR2 YYNGEE. After removal of 3 bases from V and 3 bases from J, the junction contained 6 bases not matched to a gene. DNA of the CDR3: TGTGCCAGCAGCGGAGCGGGACCGGACTACGAGCAGTACTTC. It translates to CASSGAGPDYEQYF.

J is TRBJ2-4 and V is TRBV29-1; D is ambiguous. The CDR3 has 13 amino acids. Germline V CDR1 and CDR2: SQVTM, ANQGSEA. Trimming cost V 5 bases and J 4 bases, with 12 bases left between them. CDR3 amino acids: CSVRQRTKNIQYF. CDR3 in DNA: TGCAGCGTTAGACAACGTACGAAAAACATTCAGTACTTC. The full variable domain, its missing parts supplied by reference TRBV29-1 and TRBJ2-4, is SAVISQKPSRDICQRGTSLTIQCQVDSQVTMMFWYRQQPGQSLTLIATANQGSEATYESGFVIDKFPISRPNLTFSTLTVSNMSPEDSSIYLCSVRQRTKNIQYFGAGTRLSVL.

CDR3 sequence: CASNIAGHYNEQFF. CDR3 nucleotides: TGTGCCAGCAATATAGCGGGCCACTACAATGAGCAGTTCTTC. This sequence joins TRBV27 and TRBJ2-1; TRBD2 matches at 7 bases. The CDR3 runs 14 residues. Losses at the gene ends were 7 bases for V and 3 bases for J; bases not matched to a gene: 6. Germline V gene sequence: CDR1 MNHEY, CDR2 SMNVEV (reference sequence).

This chain links TRBV2 with TRBJ2-3; D possibly corresponds to TRBD2 (6 bases). CDR1 is SNHLY and CDR2 is FYNNEI in the germline V gene. The CDR3 is 16 residues long. V lost 2 bases and J lost 5, with 17 bases in between. CDR3 loop: CASSERVTGVRDTQYF. Here the CDR3 DNA reads TGTGCCAGCAGTGAAAGGGTTACGGGGGTGAGAGATACGCAGTATTTT. Full variable domain (rest looked up from reference TRBV2 and TRBJ2-3): EPEVTQTPSHQVTQMGQEVILRCVPISNHLYFYWYRQILGQKVEFLVSFYNNEISEKSEIFDDQFSVERPDGSNFTLKIRSTKLEDSAMYFCASSERVTGVRDTQYFGPGTRLTVL.

This clone is a singleton in its sample. This chain links TRBV5-4 with TRBJ2-3, with TRBD2 matching over 7 bases. Germline CDR1 and CDR2: SGHNT and YYREEE (reference sequence). The CDR3 contains 14 residues. Germline trimming cut 4 bases from V and 0 bases from J; bases unmatched to any gene: 2. The CDR3 nucleotides are TGTGCCAGCAGCCGAGCGGGGAGCACAGATACGCAGTATTTT. As protein: CASSRAGSTDTQYF.

The rearrangement links TRBV11-2 to TRBJ2-7, with unresolved D. The germline CDR1 and CDR2 sequences are SGHAT and FQNNGV. Trimming took off 0 bases at V and 4 bases at J, with 10 bases between the two ends. The CDR3 length is 14 residues. The CDR3 is CASSLERLLYEQYF. CDR3 bases: TGTGCCAGCAGCTTAGAGCGGCTCCTTTACGAGCAGTACTTC.

The chain links TRBV19 to TRBJ1-4; D is possibly TRBD1 (6 bases). Germline lookup yields CDR1 LNHDA and CDR2 SQIVND (reference sequence). CDR3 length: 14 residues. V was pared by 2 bases and J by 8 bases, with 12 bases between. The CDR3 DNA sequence: TGTGCCAGTAGTATACACAGGGTCAGGGAAAAACTGTTTTTT. Its translation: CASSIHRVREKLFF.

The chain recombines TRBV6-5 with TRBJ2-3; 7 nucleotides line up with TRBD2. Germline V gene sequence: CDR1 MNHEY, CDR2 SVGAGI. The CDR3 is 14 amino acids. CDR3 nucleotide sequence: TGTGGGACCTGGGGGGGAACTAGCACAGATACGCAGTATTTT. This codes for CGTWGGTSTDTQYF.

The chain has TRBV4-2 and TRBJ1-5; D may be TRBD1 (5 bases). V was cut by 3 bases and J by 3 bases, with 12 bases left in between. Per the germline V gene, CDR1 is LGHNA and CDR2 is YNFKEQ. The CDR3 totals 15 residues. CDR3 nucleotide sequence: TGTGCCAGCAGCCAGATATCGGGGGACAATCAGCCCCAGCATTTT. Translated, it gives CASSQISGDNQPQHF.

The chain is built from TRBV6-5 and TRBJ1-1, with a possible D match to TRBD1 (5 bases). The length of the CDR3 is 14 residues. Trimming took off 6 bases at V and 4 bases at J, with 15 bases between the two ends. Germline assignment: CDR1 MNHEY and CDR2 SVGAGI. Here the CDR3 DNA reads TGTGCCAGCAGAACCGGGGGGGTGGTCACTGAAGCTTTCTTT. This encodes CASRTGGVVTEAFF.

This clone was recorded once. The J gene is TRBJ1-2, the V gene TRBV2; D ambiguous. From germline, CDR1 is SNHLY and CDR2 FYNNEI. CDR3 length: 13 amino acids. Trimming took 6 bases from V and 2 from J, leaving 10 bases between them. The CDR3 spells CASRGRRNYGYTF. CDR3 DNA sequence: TGTGCCAGCAGAGGTAGGCGGAACTATGGCTACACCTTC.

In this sample, this clone turned up once. The chain uses TRBV7-9 and TRBJ2-3, with 9 bases fitting TRBD2. Germline V gene data show CDR1 as SEHNR and CDR2 as FQNEAQ (reference sequence). The junction had 12 bases not matched to a gene; V was cut back by 5 bases and J by 0 bases. The CDR3 has 18 residues. CDR3 in amino acids: CASSSGSGGTPSTDTQYF. For the CDR3, the DNA is TGTGCCAGCAGCAGTGGGAGCGGGGGGACACCTAGCACAGATACGCAGTATTTT.

V and J are TRBV29-1 and TRBJ2-3; 10 nucleotides agree with TRBD2. With 4 bases clipped from V and 1 base from J, the junction kept 8 bases outside the gene matches. Germline CDR1 SQVTM, CDR2 ANQGSEA. The CDR3 runs to 16 residues. CDR3 bases: TGCAGCGTTGGGGGTTCCAGCGGGAGGGGCACAGATACGCAGTATTTT. It specifies CSVGGSSGRGTDTQYF.

This clone was counted a single time. The chain links TRBV5-1 to TRBJ1-2, with D unresolved. This CDR3 comprises 13 residues. CDR1 is SGHRS, CDR2 YFSETQ, per germline. V was trimmed by 2 bases and J by 7 bases, leaving 12 bases between them. The CDR3 spells CASSFGSGGGYTF. DNA of the CDR3: TGCGCCAGCAGCTTTGGGTCTGGAGGTGGCTACACCTTC.

This sequence joins TRBV19 and TRBJ1-2; a possible D gene is TRBD1 (5 bases). The CDR3 totals 13 residues. V gave up 5 bases and J gave up 4 bases, with 11 bases separating them. Germline CDR1 LNHDA, CDR2 SQIVND (reference sequence). CDR3 protein: CASSVDRVYGYTF. As DNA, the CDR3 is TGTGCCAGTAGTGTCGACAGAGTCTATGGCTACACCTTC.

This clone was counted a few times. Here the CDR3 DNA reads TGTGCCAGCAGCCAAGGTAGAACCTACGAGCAGTACTTC. It is translated as CASSQGRTYEQYF. The V and J genes are TRBV3-1 (or the pseudogene TRBV3-2) and TRBJ2-7, with unresolved D. Per the germline V gene, CDR1 is LGHDT and CDR2 is YNNKEL (reference sequence). V lost 1 base and J lost 2, with 6 bases in between. CDR3 length: 13 residues.

The CDR3 DNA sequence: TGTGCCAGCAGTGACACTAGCGGGAGGGCAGGCGATGAGCAGTTCTTC. Amino acid sequence: CASSDTSGRAGDEQFF. The V call is TRBV27, the J call TRBJ2-1; the match to TRBD2 covers 13 bases. This CDR3 comprises 16 residues. The germline V gene encodes CDR1 MNHEY and CDR2 SMNVEV (reference sequence). V shed 5 bases, J shed 8 bases, and the junction held 9 bases outside the gene matches.

J is TRBJ1-1 and V is TRBV14; tentatively, D is TRBD1 (5 bases). The CDR3 is made up of 13 amino acids. Trimming stripped 2 bases from V and 4 bases from J, with 8 bases between. Germline V lookup: CDR1 SGHDN, CDR2 FVKESK. CDR3 sequence (DNA): TGTGCCAGCAGCCAAATCGGGGGCACTGAAGCTTTCTTT. Encoded protein: CASSQIGGTEAFF.

This sequence joins TRBV6-5 and TRBJ2-1; maybe TRBD1 (6 bases). CDR1 MNHEY and CDR2 SVGAGI come from the germline V gene. CDR3 size: 13 residues. The V end was cut by 6 bases, the J end by 5 bases, with 11 bases between. CDR3 amino acids: CASRPTGNNEQFF. The CDR3 DNA reads as TGTGCCAGCAGACCTACAGGGAACAATGAGCAGTTCTTC.

The rearrangement joins TRBV3-1 (or the pseudogene TRBV3-2) to TRBJ2-5, with 8 bases that match TRBD2. Germline CDR1 is LGHDT and CDR2 is YNNKEL (reference sequence). The junction had 7 bases not matched to a gene; V was cut back by 0 bases and J by 1 base. The CDR3 extends over 17 amino acids. CDR3 nucleotides: TGTGCCAGCAGCCAAGAGCGGCTAGCGGGCTTCCAAGAGACCCAGTACTTC. As protein: CASSQERLAGFQETQYF.

A single count supports this clone. The gene calls are TRBV18 and TRBJ1-4; 8 nucleotides line up with TRBD1. The V gene's germline CDR1 is KGHSH and CDR2 LQKENI. The ends lost 4 bases at V and 8 bases at J; junction bases unmatched: 9. The CDR3 loop spans 15 amino acids. The CDR3 bases are TGTGCCAGCTCACTCGGGACAGGTAGAGGAGAAAAACTGTTTTTT. Translation gives CASSLGTGRGEKLFF.

This CDR3 reads CASSQAGGNINSPLHF. The CDR3 region has the DNA TGTGCCAGCAGTCAAGCAGGGGGTAATATTAATTCACCCCTCCACTTT. J is TRBJ1-6 and V is TRBV6-2 or TRBV6-3, with 7 bases aligning to TRBD1. The V segment lost 5 bases and the J segment 6 bases; nucleotides outside the gene matches: 10. The CDR3 loop spans 16 amino acids. Germline CDR1 reads MNHEY; CDR2 reads SVGEGT.

As concerns this clone: Other DNA sequences within the sample encode an identical CDR3. J is TRBJ2-7 and V is TRBV12-3 or TRBV12-4, with D perhaps TRBD1 (6 bases). V was cut by 4 bases and J by 3 bases, with 7 bases left in between. This CDR3 is 12 amino acids long. DNA for the CDR3: TGTGCCAGCAGTTCACAGGGCTACGAGCAGTACTTC. Its translation is CASSSQGYEQYF.